This TCR beta chain derives from a study of a mutant IDH1 vaccine in newly diagnosed glioma. Overall study: Once 4-6 weeks had passed after radiotherapy alone, vaccination started, or it started with temozolomide cycles. Standard pretreatment was either radiotherapy, temozolomide, or, for most, radiochemotherapy with temozolomide.

CDR3 length equals 14 residues. As to this clone: Its antigen is unidentified.

Study results and caveats: Alterations occurring in top peripheral T cell clonotypes seemed unrelated to pseudoprogression.

The sample's time point: week 11, during vaccination. In the vaccine, a single dose held 300 ug of the mutant IDH1 20-mer peptide, along with topical imiquimod. Diagnosis in the donors showed new WHO grade 3 or 4 astrocytomas that were IDH1-mutant and ATRX-lost. Using immunoSEQ multiplex PCR, the repertoire was profiled, and TCRdb retains in-frame clones only, with some absent. The repertoire holds more than 50,000 clones, with approximately 89% as singletons. The sequencing here drew on PBMCs, taken from a glioma patient whose treatment included an IDH1 peptide vaccine. This clonotype was obtained from a man aged 35 to 55 with glioma. The genes are TRBV21-1 and TRBJ2-5. TRBV21-1 is a known pseudogene. CDR3 sequence reads: CASSIPEGRETQYF. The CDR3 region has the DNA TGTGCCAGCAGCATCCCCGAGGGACGAGAGACCCAGTACTTC.